These T cell receptor beta chains were read from a single sample in a study of T-cell reconstitution after alpha-beta-depleted transplantation in children. Each CDR3 protein is one row after TCRdb ran MiXCR on the PCR reads. The data hold about 600,000 distinct CDR3 sequences, with about 10% observed a single time. The material was PBMCs from the stem cell graft donor, obtained from the stem cell graft. These receptors were taken from a human donor who donated a stem cell graft to a child with acute myeloid leukemia. The CDR3 runs from the conserved cysteine through the conserved F or W. D genes are given only for firm matches. Rows may omit the clone size; those that give it use once, few, many or a size class.

J	D	size	V	CDR3	DNA
TRBJ2-4	.	few	TRBV3-1	CASSQRTVLAKNIQYF	TGTGCCAGCAGCCAGAGGACAGTTCTAGCCAAAAACATTCAGTACTTC
TRBJ1-2	.	.	TRBV29-1	CSVESGGAGYGYTF	TGCAGCGTTGAAAGTGGGGGGGCAGGCTATGGCTACACCTTC
TRBJ2-1	TRBD2	.	TRBV7-3	CASSPTSGLGYNEQFF	TGTGCCAGCAGCCCCACTAGCGGGCTGGGGTACAATGAGCAGTTCTTC
TRBJ2-3	TRBD2	few	TRBV4-2	CASSQGLAGDRTDTQYF	TGTGCCAGCAGCCAAGGTCTAGCGGGAGACCGCACAGATACGCAGTATTTT
TRBJ2-7	TRBD2	few	TRBV5-1	CASGSGLALYEQYF	TGCGCCAGCGGCTCGGGACTAGCGTTGTACGAGCAGTACTTC
TRBJ1-6	.	few	TRBV6-5	CASSYGTEHSPLHF	TGTGCCAGCAGTTACGGGACTGAACATTCACCCCTCCACTTT
TRBJ2-1	TRBD2	many	TRBV7-9	CASSRGLAGPNEQFF	TGTGCCAGCAGCCGGGGACTAGCGGGACCCAATGAGCAGTTCTTC
TRBJ1-2	.	many	TRBV27	CASWVAPDGYTF	TGTGCCAGCTGGGTGGCGCCGGATGGCTACACCTTC
TRBJ1-4	.	few	TRBV20-1	CSARGGTNEKLFF	TGCAGTGCTAGAGGGGGGACTAATGAAAAACTGTTTTTT
TRBJ2-3	TRBD2	many	TRBV4-2	CASSREAGGRRDTQYF	TGTGCCAGCAGCCGGGAGGCGGGAGGGAGAAGAGATACGCAGTATTTT
TRBJ2-5	.	.	TRBV4-2	CASSQDAYTGVAEETQYF	TGTGCCAGCAGCCAAGATGCGTATACGGGAGTCGCGGAAGAGACCCAGTACTTC
TRBJ2-1	TRBD2	.	TRBV20-1	CSAISGTSGNNEQFF	TGCAGTGCTATATCCGGGACTAGCGGAAACAATGAGCAGTTCTTC
TRBJ1-2	TRBD1	many	TRBV6-5	CASTRGDGYTF	TGTGCCAGCACCAGGGGGGATGGCTACACCTTC
TRBJ2-6	.	.	TRBV28	CASRIRAAVGANVLTF	TGTGCCAGCAGGATCCGGGCCGCAGTGGGGGCCAACGTCCTGACTTTC
TRBJ2-3	TRBD2	.	TRBV6-1	CASSLAGPIPDTQYF	TGTGCCAGCAGTCTAGCGGGGCCTATCCCAGATACGCAGTATTTT
TRBJ1-2	.	.	TRBV29-1	CSVANSGSDGYTF	TGCAGCGTTGCTAATTCGGGGTCGGATGGCTACACCTTC
TRBJ1-3	TRBD1	.	TRBV20-1	CSAPDRARNTIYF	TGCAGTGCTCCGGACAGGGCACGAAACACCATATATTTT
TRBJ2-1	.	few	TRBV7-9	CASRFSMGSEQFF	TGTGCCAGCAGGTTTTCTATGGGGAGTGAGCAGTTCTTC
TRBJ2-1	.	.	TRBV4-2	CASSQLGPQGNEQFF	TGTGCCAGCAGCCAATTGGGACCCCAGGGTAATGAGCAGTTCTTC
TRBJ2-3	.	many	TRBV18	CASSPDRYTDTQYF	TGTGCCAGCTCACCCGACAGATACACAGATACGCAGTATTTT
TRBJ1-2	TRBD1	many	TRBV15	CATSLARQGGGYTF	TGTGCCACCAGTCTAGCCCGACAGGGCGGTGGCTACACCTTC
TRBJ1-1	.	many	TRBV29-1	CSVLRVTEAFF	TGCAGCGTCCTGAGGGTCACTGAAGCTTTCTTT
TRBJ1-3	.	many	TRBV3-1	CASSPLQWRNTIYF	TGTGCCAGCAGCCCCTTGCAGTGGAGGAACACCATATATTTT
TRBJ2-1	.	.	TRBV20-1	CSARDRVLGAYNEQFF	TGCAGTGCTAGAGATCGGGTCTTGGGGGCCTACAATGAGCAGTTCTTC
TRBJ2-7	.	few	TRBV6-5	CASSSNHEQYF	TGTGCCAGCAGTTCCAACCACGAGCAGTACTTC
TRBJ2-2	TRBD2	few	TRBV7-2	CASSSGGLMNTGELFF	TGTGCCAGCAGCTCCGGGGGACTAATGAACACCGGGGAGCTGTTTTTT
TRBJ2-5	TRBD2	many	TRBV12-3/TRBV12-4	CASSFPSGSQETQYF	TGTGCCAGCAGTTTCCCTAGCGGGAGCCAAGAGACCCAGTACTTC
TRBJ2-1	.	few	TRBV5-6	CASSLVPGLYNEQFF	TGTGCCAGCAGCTTGGTACCAGGGCTCTACAATGAGCAGTTCTTC
TRBJ2-2	.	many	TRBV29-1	CSGGITGELFF	TGCAGCGGGGGGATCACCGGGGAGCTGTTTTTT
TRBJ1-1	.	few	TRBV20-1	CSANSKAFF	TGCAGTGCGAACTCGAAAGCTTTCTTT
TRBJ2-1	TRBD1	many	TRBV20-1	CSALPAGTGASGREQFF	TGCAGTGCCCTACCTGCCGGGACAGGGGCTTCGGGACGGGAGCAGTTCTTC
TRBJ2-5	TRBD1	.	TRBV6-2/TRBV6-3	CASKGQAETQYF	TGTGCCAGTAAGGGACAGGCTGAGACCCAGTACTTC
TRBJ2-5	TRBD2	many	TRBV29-1	CSSGLAGDGETQYF	TGCAGCTCTGGACTAGCGGGAGACGGGGAGACCCAGTACTTC